These 24 T cell receptor beta chains came from one sample sequenced in a study of response to subunit inactivated influenza vaccine. TCRdb re-derived calls from the RT-PCR reads in MiXCR, one entry per CDR3 protein. This sample has hundreds of thousands of distinct CDR3 sequences, with more than 10% found just once. The sample here was non-naive T cells sorted from PBMCs, taken around 15 days before vaccination. The receptors were gathered from a man aged 50 to 59 who received an inactivated influenza vaccine.

V gene TRBV4-2 combines with J gene TRBJ2-2; D remains unclear. Germline values: CDR1 LGHNA, CDR2 YNFKEQ. The CDR3 sequence is 15 residues long. Trimming cost V 0 bases and J 1 base, with 6 bases left between them. CDR3 nucleotides: TGTGCCAGCAGCCAAGATGTCGGGAACACCGGGGAGCTGTTTTTT. Residues: CASSQDVGNTGELFF.

This clonotype was counted between two and nine times. The gene calls are TRBV12-3 or TRBV12-4 and TRBJ1-5, with D tentatively TRBD1 (5 bases). CDR3 length: 15 amino acids. Trimming took 2 bases from V and 0 from J, leaving 8 bases between them. CDR3 residues: CASSLRGDSNQPQHF. The CDR3 DNA reads TGTGCCAGCAGTTTACGGGGGGATAGCAATCAGCCCCAGCATTTT.

This clonotype has ten or more counts. The genes are TRBV12-3 or TRBV12-4 and TRBJ2-1; 9 bases map to TRBD2. The ends lost 3 bases at V and 4 bases at J; junction bases unmatched: 7. The CDR3 runs to 16 residues. The CDR3 nucleotides are TGTGCCAGCAGTTTTAAAGCGGGGGGCCCTTACAATGAGCAGTTCTTC. It yields the protein CASSFKAGGPYNEQFF.

This rearrangement joins TRBV14 to TRBJ1-6; tentatively, D is TRBD1 (5 bases). CDR3 length: 14 residues. The V gene's germline CDR1 is SGHDN and CDR2 FVKESK. V was clipped by 3 bases and J by 9 bases, with 12 bases between them. CDR3 DNA sequence: TGTGCCAGCAGCCACTGGACAATGGGTTCACCCCTCCACTTT. Its translation is CASSHWTMGSPLHF.

This rearrangement joins TRBV27 to TRBJ1-2, with 10 nucleotides matching TRBD1. This CDR3 region has 15 residues. V lost 5 bases, J lost 4 bases, and 7 bases stayed unmatched. Germline CDR1 and CDR2: MNHEY and SMNVEV (reference sequence). CDR3 coding DNA: TGTGCCAGCAGTCTCACGACAGGGGGCGTCTATGGCTACACCTTC. The encoded protein is CASSLTTGGVYGYTF.

The J gene is TRBJ1-3, the V gene TRBV5-5; D may be TRBD1 (6 bases). The CDR3 contains 15 residues. Trimming took 6 bases from V and 0 from J, leaving 13 bases between them. The V gene's germline CDR1 is SGHKS and CDR2 YYEKEE (reference sequence). As DNA, the CDR3 is TGTGCCAGCAACCCCTCAGGGGTCTCTGGAAACACCATATATTTT. Translation gives CASNPSGVSGNTIYF.

A few counts support this clonotype. One end of the junction does not line up with germline, which may come from a read error. The genes are TRBV12-3 or TRBV12-4 and TRBJ2-3; no reliable D call. The CDR3 consists of 12 residues. CDR3: CASSIAQGTQYF. The DNA of the CDR3 is TGTGCCAGCAGTATAGCCCAAGGCACGCAGTATTTT.

This clonotype was recorded at least ten times. The chain is built from TRBV3-1 and TRBJ2-3; TRBD1 matches 10 bases. This CDR3 spans 17 amino acids. Looked up from germline, CDR1 is LGHDT and CDR2 is YNNKEL (reference sequence). V lost 6 bases to trimming and J lost 0 bases; unmatched junction nucleotides: 9. In DNA, the CDR3 is TGTGCCAGCAGTCGACCGACAGGGGGCCTTAGCACAGATACGCAGTATTTT. It codes for CASSRPTGGLSTDTQYF.

V usage is TRBV7-9 and J usage is TRBJ1-3; 8 bases agree with TRBD1. The length of the CDR3 is 16 residues. Per germline, CDR1 SEHNR and CDR2 FQNEAQ (reference sequence). V shed 5 bases and J 0 bases; nucleotides not matched to a gene: 6. CDR3 protein: CASSRGTGNSGNTIYF. Here the CDR3 DNA reads TGTGCCAGCAGCAGGGGGACAGGAAACTCTGGAAACACCATATATTTT.

In its sample, this clonotype was seen a few times. The chain couples TRBV2 to TRBJ1-2; D call uncertain. CDR1 and CDR2 from the germline V gene are SNHLY and FYNNEI. V shed 7 bases and J shed 8 bases, with 14 bases lying between them. The CDR3 has 12 amino acids. The CDR3 DNA is TGTGCCAGCAATCCCCTCTCTTGGGGCTACACCTTC. Translation gives CASNPLSWGYTF.

This clonotype was counted only a few times. The V gene is TRBV6-2 or TRBV6-3, the J gene TRBJ2-5; 7 bases match TRBD1. V lost 0 bases, J lost 1 base, and 5 bases stayed unmatched. Germline V gives CDR1 MNHEY, CDR2 SVGEGT. The CDR3 loop spans 16 amino acids. CDR3 in amino acids: CASSYSTGHIQETQYF. For the CDR3, the DNA is TGTGCCAGCAGTTACTCGACAGGGCACATCCAAGAGACCCAGTACTTC.

CDR3 residues: CASSLHGTSGRALSYEQYF. In nucleotides, the CDR3 is TGTGCCAGCAGCCTCCACGGGACTAGCGGGAGAGCTCTTTCCTACGAGCAGTACTTC. This sequence joins TRBV4-2 and TRBJ2-7; 14 nucleotides line up with TRBD2. The CDR3 has 19 residues. With V trimmed by 4 bases and J by 1 base, 12 bases remained unmatched. CDR1 LGHNA and CDR2 YNFKEQ come from the germline V gene.

CDR3 in DNA: TGTGCCAGCAGCCAAGATTTCTACGAGCAGTACTTC. It yields the protein CASSQDFYEQYF. V gene TRBV14 combines with J gene TRBJ2-7, with D unclear. The V and J ends lost 0 bases and 3 bases respectively, with 3 bases between them. CDR3 length equals 12 residues. The germline gives CDR1 SGHDN, CDR2 FVKESK.

This chain joins TRBV6-2 or TRBV6-3 and TRBJ2-1, with TRBD2 matching over 10 bases. Germline values: CDR1 MNHEY, CDR2 SVGEGT. The CDR3 length is 13 residues. Trimming at V came to 7 bases and at J to 9 bases, leaving 6 bases not matched to a gene. The CDR3 loop reads CASTPLAGSEQFF. The CDR3 bases are TGTGCCAGCACCCCACTAGCGGGGAGTGAGCAGTTCTTC.

This clonotype showed up just a few times. This chain joins TRBV27 and TRBJ2-2, with 8 nucleotides matching TRBD1. There are 20 residues in the CDR3. Germline CDR1 is MNHEY and CDR2 is SMNVEV (reference sequence). The V gene end was trimmed by 3 bases and the J gene end by 1 base; junction bases not matched to a gene: 16. The CDR3 here is CASSFITRTGRKENTGELFF. CDR3 DNA: TGTGCCAGCAGTTTCATAACACGGACAGGGCGTAAAGAGAACACCGGGGAGCTGTTTTTT.

This clonotype turned up a few times. CDR3 residues: CAITRTGGRDEQFF. The CDR3 DNA follows: TGTGCCATCACTCGGACAGGGGGGAGAGATGAGCAGTTCTTC. This chain connects TRBV10-3 to TRBJ2-1; 10 bases line up with TRBD1. Germline-derived CDR1 and CDR2 are ENHRY and SYGVKD. This CDR3 spans 14 amino acids. After removal of 7 bases from V and 8 bases from J, the junction contained 8 bases not matched to a gene.

This clonotype turned up a few times. This chain links TRBV10-3 with TRBJ2-7; 8 bases fit TRBD1. Germline values: CDR1 ENHRY, CDR2 SYGVKD. This CDR3 has 14 amino acids. Trimming cost V 6 bases and J 6 bases; bases outside gene matches: 10. The CDR3 DNA reads TGTGCCATCAGCACAGGACAGGGTAGGCGCGAGCAGTACTTC. Protein product: CAISTGQGRREQYF.

The chain uses TRBV3-1 and TRBJ2-1, with 7 nucleotides matching TRBD1. The length of the CDR3 is 15 residues. Germline V gene lookup returns CDR1 LGHDT and CDR2 YNNKEL (reference sequence). V trimming: 6 bases; J trimming: 5 bases; junction bases outside the gene matches: 10. The CDR3 coding sequence is TGTGCCAGCAGTCCCCAGGGGGAGATGGACAATGAGCAGTTCTTC. This codes for CASSPQGEMDNEQFF.

The chain uses TRBV19 and TRBJ2-2; D unresolved. Germline CDR1 and CDR2: LNHDA and SQIVND (reference sequence). The CDR3 runs to 12 residues. V was shortened by 7 bases and J by 2 bases, with 5 bases between the two germline ends. The CDR3: CASKGNTGELFF. CDR3 in DNA: TGTGCCAGTAAGGGAAACACCGGGGAGCTGTTTTTT. The whole variable domain, filled in from reference TRBV19 and TRBJ2-2, reads DGGITQSPKYLFRKEGQNVTLSCEQNLNHDAMYWYRQDPGQGLRLIYYSQIVNDFQKGDIAEGYSVSREKKESFPLTVTSAQKNPTAFYLCASKGNTGELFFGEGSRLTVL.

This clonotype was counted only a few times. The V and J genes are TRBV6-5 and TRBJ2-3; 7 nucleotides line up with TRBD2. The germline gives CDR1 MNHEY, CDR2 SVGAGI. Trimming took 7 bases from V and 9 from J; bases not matched to a gene: 10. The CDR3 runs 13 residues. The CDR3 DNA reads as TGTGCCAGCACCGAGGCTGGGGGGGGAACGCAGTATTTT. Translation gives CASTEAGGGTQYF.

This clonotype was seen a few times. The genes are TRBV4-2 and TRBJ2-1, with 15 bases identical to TRBD2. Germline V gene sequence: CDR1 LGHNA, CDR2 YNFKEQ. V gave up 4 bases and J gave up 4 bases; unmatched junction bases: 5. This CDR3 region has 17 residues. DNA for the CDR3: TGTGCCAGCAGCCCTGGACTAGCGGGAGGGCCTTACAATGAGCAGTTCTTC. As protein: CASSPGLAGGPYNEQFF.

This clonotype was seen just once. A much larger clone is a single base away; this may be a read error. This chain links TRBV7-9 with TRBJ2-1; D remains ambiguous. CDR1 and CDR2 (germline): SEHNR, FQNEAQ (reference sequence). The germline V and J ends were trimmed by 5 bases and 2 bases, with 13 bases remaining between them. This CDR3 is 15 amino acids long. CDR3 DNA: TGTGCCAGCAGCCGGCTAATGGACCCCTACAATGAGCAGTTCTTC. Translating it yields CASSRLMDPYNEQFF.

The sample holds a few counts of this clonotype. This chain uses TRBV20-1 with TRBJ2-1; 13 bases match TRBD2. The CDR3 extends over 14 amino acids. The V gene's germline CDR1 is DFQATT and CDR2 SNEGSKA (reference sequence). J lost 8 bases, V lost 6 bases, and 7 bases had no gene match. CDR3 amino acids: CSALGLAGSDEQFF. The CDR3 DNA reads as TGCAGTGCCCTGGGACTAGCGGGATCCGATGAGCAGTTCTTC.

The chain links TRBV20-1 to TRBJ2-1; 7 bases align to TRBD2. The V gene's germline CDR1 is DFQATT and CDR2 SNEGSKA (reference sequence). This CDR3 is 15 amino acids long. V lost 5 bases, J lost 7 bases, and 14 bases stayed unmatched. The CDR3 DNA follows: TGCAGTGCTGGACCCCGGACTAGACTCTGGAATGAGCAGTTCTTC. It translates to CSAGPRTRLWNEQFF.